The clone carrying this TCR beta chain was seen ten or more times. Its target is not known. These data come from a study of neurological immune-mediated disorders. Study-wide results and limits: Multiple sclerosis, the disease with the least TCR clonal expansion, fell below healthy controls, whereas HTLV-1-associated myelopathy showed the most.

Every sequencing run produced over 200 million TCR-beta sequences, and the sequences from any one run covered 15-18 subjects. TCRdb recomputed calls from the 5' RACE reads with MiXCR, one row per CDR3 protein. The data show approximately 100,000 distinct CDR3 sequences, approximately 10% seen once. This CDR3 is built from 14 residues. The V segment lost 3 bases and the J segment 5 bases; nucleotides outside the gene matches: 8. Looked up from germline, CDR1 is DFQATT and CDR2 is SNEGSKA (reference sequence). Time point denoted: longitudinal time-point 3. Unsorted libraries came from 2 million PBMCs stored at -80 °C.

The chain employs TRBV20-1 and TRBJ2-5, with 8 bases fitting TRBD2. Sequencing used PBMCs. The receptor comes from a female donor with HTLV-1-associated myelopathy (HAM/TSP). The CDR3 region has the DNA TGCAGTGCTAGCGGGGGGGCGAGGGTCGAGACCCAGTACTTC. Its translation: CSASGGARVETQYF.